These 13 T cell receptor beta chains were all obtained from the same sample, sequenced in a study of T cell responses to AZD1222 COVID-19 vaccine. Clones were read by immunoSEQ multiplex PCR, and TCRdb kept only the in-frame ones, dropping some. Of 120,000 to 150,000 clones listed, approximately 88% are singletons. Specimen: peripheral blood, collected on day 0 of AZD1222 vaccination. Source of these receptors: an adult in good health.

In the case of this clone: The same CDR3 can be traced to other DNA sequences in this sample. This chain joins TRBV29-1 and TRBJ1-3, with a possible D match to TRBD1 (5 bases). Trimming removed 1 base at V and 4 bases at J, with 5 bases between. The V gene's germline CDR1 is SQVTM and CDR2 ANQGSEA. There are 12 residues in the CDR3. The chain's CDR3 is CSVEGTGNTIYF. Written as DNA, the CDR3 is TGCAGCGTTGAAGGGACAGGAAACACCATATATTTT.

The CDR3 region is CASSLGGGEKLFF. As DNA, the CDR3 is TGTGCCAGCAGCTTAGGAGGAGGAGAAAAACTGTTTTTT. The chain links TRBV7-2 to TRBJ1-4; no clear D gene. The germline V and J ends were trimmed by 1 base and 8 bases, with 8 bases remaining between them. The CDR3 is 13 residues long. Germline V gene lookup returns CDR1 SGHTA and CDR2 FQGNSA. Full variable domain (outside the CDR3, taken from reference TRBV7-2 and TRBJ1-4): GAGVSQSPSNKVTEKGKDVELRCDPISGHTALYWYRQSLGQGLEFLIYFQGNSAPDKSGLPSDRFSAERTGGSVSTLTIQRTQQEDSAVYLCASSLGGGEKLFFGSGTQLSVL.

Only a few counts were recorded for this clone. This rearrangement joins TRBV6-5 to TRBJ1-2, with TRBD1 matching over 7 bases. V shed 4 bases, J shed 4 bases, and the junction held 9 bases outside the gene matches. This CDR3 has 15 residues. Looked up from germline, CDR1 is MNHEY and CDR2 is SVGAGI. The CDR3 DNA reads as TGTGCCAGCAGTTCTTTCATGACAGGGAGCTATGGCTACACCTTC. This gives the protein CASSSFMTGSYGYTF.

This chain connects TRBV28 to TRBJ2-5, with TRBD2 as a possible D gene (5 bases). This CDR3 is built from 12 residues. With 7 bases removed from V and 0 bases from J, the gap between germline ends came to 6 bases. Germline CDR1 reads MDHEN; CDR2 reads SYDVKM. The CDR3 DNA follows: TGTGCCAGCAACGGGAACCAAGAGACCCAGTACTTC. It yields the protein CASNGNQETQYF.

The J gene is TRBJ2-1, the V gene TRBV18; D is unclear. CDR1 and CDR2 (germline): KGHSH, LQKENI. The CDR3 has 14 amino acids. V lost 4 bases and J lost 1, with 8 bases in between. The CDR3 coding sequence is TGTGCCAGCTCACTCCTCCAGTCCTACAATGAGCAGTTCTTC. This encodes CASSLLQSYNEQFF.

The chain couples TRBV28 to TRBJ1-6, with D hard to call. Trimming left V 6 bases short and J 8 bases short, with 14 bases between. This CDR3 region has 14 residues. CDR1 and CDR2 from the germline V gene are MDHEN and SYDVKM. The DNA of the CDR3 is TGTGCCAGCAGGGGGTGGGTATGGGATTCACCCCTCCACTTT. This sequence encodes CASRGWVWDSPLHF.

This sequence joins TRBV2 and TRBJ1-2, with TRBD1 matching 7 bases. The CDR3 loop spans 15 amino acids. The germline gives CDR1 SNHLY, CDR2 FYNNEI. V lost 4 bases and J lost 4; bases outside the gene matches: 9. The CDR3 DNA reads TGTGCCAGCAGTGCCCGCGCGACAGGGATCTATGGCTACACCTTC. Its protein is CASSARATGIYGYTF.

The V gene is TRBV5-6, the J gene TRBJ2-5; TRBD1 or TRBD2 may be the D gene (5 bases each). CDR1 and CDR2 (germline): SGHDT, YYEEEE. Trimming pared 4 bases from V and 0 bases from J, leaving 7 bases between. The CDR3 has 13 residues. CDR3 nucleotides: TGTGCCAGCAGCCCGGGACACCAAGAGACCCAGTACTTC. Protein sequence: CASSPGHQETQYF.

The chain links TRBV19 to TRBJ1-4, with TRBD1 identical over 8 bases. The trim removed 1 base at V and 12 bases at J, leaving 7 bases unmatched. The CDR3 is made up of 14 amino acids. Germline V gene sequence: CDR1 LNHDA, CDR2 SQIVND (reference sequence). Here the CDR3 DNA reads TGTGCCAGTAGTATAGGGACAGGGCCCGAACAACTGTTTTTT. It yields the protein CASSIGTGPEQLFF.

V and J are TRBV5-1 and TRBJ1-1, with a weak D call TRBD1 (5 bases). CDR1 and CDR2 from the germline V gene are SGHRS and YFSETQ. The V gene lost 1 base and the J gene lost 1 base, with 11 bases spanning the gap. There are 15 residues in the CDR3. CDR3 nucleotides: TGCGCCAGCAGCTTGACCGTTGGGGGGAACACTGAAGCTTTCTTT. Amino acids: CASSLTVGGNTEAFF.

This chain joins TRBV2 and TRBJ2-1; D remains unclear. Trimming took 6 bases from V and 6 from J, leaving 18 bases between them. CDR1 SNHLY and CDR2 FYNNEI come from the germline V gene. CDR3 length: 15 residues. The CDR3 region has the DNA TGTGCCAGCAGCACCTCCCTCGGACCAATCAATGAGCAGTTCTTC. This encodes CASSTSLGPINEQFF.

A single count supports this clone. The chain employs TRBV3-1 (or the pseudogene TRBV3-2) and TRBJ1-1; TRBD1 might be the D (5 bases). CDR3 length equals 14 residues. CDR1 is LGHDT and CDR2 is YNNKEL in the germline V gene (reference sequence). V lost 6 bases, J lost 6 bases, and 17 bases lay in between. The DNA of the CDR3 is TGTGCCAGCAGTCGGGGGGAGGGGTGGTCTGAAGCTTTCTTT. It encodes CASSRGEGWSEAFF.

The rearrangement uses TRBV9 and TRBJ1-1; a weak D match, TRBD1 (6 bases). The V end was cut by 0 bases, the J end by 6 bases, with 9 bases between. Per germline, CDR1 SGDLS and CDR2 YYNGEE. This CDR3 is 13 amino acids long. The DNA of the CDR3 is TGTGCCAGCAGCGTAGCCAGGGGTGCTGAAGCTTTCTTT. Translation: CASSVARGAEAFF. Using reference TRBV9 and TRBJ1-1 for the parts outside the CDR3, the full variable domain is DSGVTQTPKHLITATGQRVTLRCSPRSGDLSVYWYQQSLDQGLQFLIQYYNGEERAKGNILERFSAQQFPDLHSELNLSSLELGDSALYFCASSVARGAEAFFGQGTRLTVV.